This TCR beta chain was observed in a study of cytomegalovirus exposure and HLA in healthy donors. The overall study: Across under 450 genotyped donors, 81% landed in the Caucasian-associated ancestry cluster.

Healthy people donating bone marrow made up the donors. Researchers ran the PCR with 60 Vbeta and 13 Jbeta primers. Using immunoSEQ multiplex PCR, the repertoire was profiled, and TCRdb retains in-frame clones only, with some absent. The sample includes about 170,000 clones, approximately 80% of them seen just once. Sequenced sample: PBMCs. The sequence derives from a woman in her forties or fifties in good health and CMV-seronegative.

The CDR3 DNA follows: TGTGCCATCGCACCAATAAGCCAGCCCCAGCATTTT. Its translation: CAIAPISQPQHF. This rearrangement joins TRBV6-1 to TRBJ1-5; D remains ambiguous. V was shortened by 10 bases and J by 7 bases, with 14 bases between the two germline ends. The CDR3 runs to 12 residues. From germline, CDR1 is MNHNS and CDR2 SASEGT.